A selection of T cell receptor beta chains follows, all from one sample in a study of regulatory T cells in long-lasting Graves disease. TCRdb processed the multiplex PCR reads anew with MiXCR; each CDR3 protein has one entry. The sample holds some 450,000 distinct CDR3 sequences; 23% are singletons and the top ten take about 26%. The sample was peripheral blood mononuclear cells (PBMCs), taken when the disease was refractory, from a patient treated with antithyroid drugs. The receptor set was obtained from a female donor with Graves disease. Each CDR3 is given with its conserved first and last residue. A D gene is named only where the DNA matches it firmly. Expanded clones get a size class; other rows say once, few or many, or leave the size out.

CDR3 protein	CDR3 DNA	clone size	V gene	J gene	D gene
CASSPGLAANYEQYF	TGTGCCAGCAGTCCGGGACTAGCGGCGAACTACGAGCAGTACTTC	NA	TRBV12-3/TRBV12-4	TRBJ2-7	TRBD2
CASSSGEEAPKSRNTEAFF	TGTGCCAGCAGCTCCGGGGAAGAGGCCCCTAAATCCCGAAACACTGAAGCTTTCTTT	NA	TRBV7-2	TRBJ1-1	NA
CASSARKGLETQYF	TGCGCCAGCAGTGCCAGGAAAGGTTTAGAGACCCAGTACTTC	NA	TRBV10-2	TRBJ2-5	NA
CAISHGGARGTEAFF	TGTGCCATCAGCCACGGGGGGGCACGAGGGACTGAAGCTTTCTTT	once	TRBV10-3	TRBJ1-1	NA
CAISGLAKNIQYF	TGTGCCATCAGCGGGTTAGCCAAAAACATTCAGTACTTC	once	TRBV10-3	TRBJ2-4	NA
CASSESGVVDQPQHF	TGTGCCAGCAGTGAATCGGGGGTCGTCGATCAGCCCCAGCATTTT	many	TRBV6-1	TRBJ1-5	NA
CASSLPPNTDTQYF	TGTGCCAGCAGCTTACCTCCTAACACAGATACGCAGTATTTT	NA	TRBV7-2	TRBJ2-3	NA
CASSLVRRVFTEAFF	TGCGCCAGCAGCTTGGTTCGCAGGGTTTTCACTGAAGCTTTCTTT	NA	TRBV5-1	TRBJ1-1	NA
CSAGAHNEQFF	TGCAGTGCGGGGGCCCACAATGAGCAGTTCTTC	NA	TRBV20-1	TRBJ2-1	NA
CSVEGQGSDTQYF	TGCAGCGTTGAAGGACAGGGATCAGATACGCAGTATTTT	few	TRBV29-1	TRBJ2-3	TRBD1
CASSPDTNTGELFF	TGTGCCAGCAGCCCAGACACTAACACCGGGGAGCTGTTTTTT	NA	TRBV7-3	TRBJ2-2	NA
CASGDRGLYEQYF	TGTGCCAGCGGGGACAGGGGGCTATACGAGCAGTACTTC	many	TRBV6-1	TRBJ2-7	TRBD1
CSAPPGLAGLNSFGEQYF	TGCAGTGCGCCCCCGGGGCTAGCGGGACTCAATTCCTTTGGGGAGCAGTACTTC	few	TRBV20-1	TRBJ2-7	TRBD2
CAIRDRGSTGELFF	TGTGCCATTAGAGACAGGGGTTCTACCGGGGAGCTGTTTTTT	NA	TRBV10-3	TRBJ2-2	TRBD1
CASSLVGRGFNEQYF	TGTGCCAGCAGCTTAGTGGGCAGGGGGTTCAACGAGCAGTACTTC	few	TRBV7-9	TRBJ2-7	TRBD1
CASSYSPSSVPQGTQYF	TGTGCCAGCAGTTACTCCCCGTCTAGCGTCCCCCAAGGGACCCAGTACTTC	NA	TRBV6-2/TRBV6-3	TRBJ2-5	NA
CASSTYSGSFNEQCF	TGTGCCAGCAGTACCTATAGCGGGAGTTTTAACGAGCAGTGCTTC	NA	TRBV6-1	TRBJ2-7	TRBD2
CASRGYNGLAGGPSLPDTQYF	TGTGCCAGCAGAGGCTACAACGGGCTAGCGGGAGGGCCCTCCTTGCCAGATACGCAGTATTTT	NA	TRBV28	TRBJ2-3	TRBD2
CASSPGQGRGEAFF	TGTGCCAGCAGCCCCGGACAGGGTCGAGGTGAAGCTTTCTTT	NA	TRBV5-6	TRBJ1-1	TRBD1
CASSQATSGGSYEQYF	TGTGCCAGCAGCCAAGCGACTAGCGGGGGATCCTACGAGCAGTACTTC	NA	TRBV4-2	TRBJ2-7	TRBD2
CASSIDRMRLAGGEQYF	TGTGCCAGTAGTATAGATCGAATGAGACTAGCGGGAGGCGAGCAGTACTTC	NA	TRBV19	TRBJ2-7	TRBD2
CASSSRGQGVGEQYF	TGTGCCAGCAGCAGCAGAGGACAGGGGGTGGGCGAGCAGTACTTC	many	TRBV28	TRBJ2-7	TRBD1
CASSESGGAFQETQYF	TGTGCCAGCAGTGAGTCAGGGGGCGCCTTTCAAGAGACCCAGTACTTC	many	TRBV28	TRBJ2-5	TRBD1
CSARQGYEQYF	TGCAGTGCTAGACAGGGCTACGAGCAGTACTTC	many	TRBV20-1	TRBJ2-7	NA
CASSYDPVWSDTEAFF	TGTGCCAGCAGTTACGATCCCGTATGGAGCGACACTGAAGCTTTCTTT	NA	TRBV12-3/TRBV12-4	TRBJ1-1	NA
CASSSGGRDEQYF	TGTGCCAGCAGCTCCGGCGGGAGGGACGAGCAGTACTTC	few	TRBV9	TRBJ2-7	TRBD2
CASSLGSTLLETQYF	TGTGCCAGCAGCTTAGGGAGCACCCTGTTGGAGACCCAGTACTTC	many	TRBV11-1	TRBJ2-5	NA
CASNLGADNTEAFF	TGTGCCAGCAATTTGGGGGCCGACAACACTGAAGCTTTCTTT	many	TRBV2	TRBJ1-1	NA
CASSISWGQRGTEAFF	TGTGCCAGTAGTATCTCATGGGGCCAACGGGGCACTGAAGCTTTCTTT	NA	TRBV19	TRBJ1-1	NA
CAVSGGGNTEAFF	TGTGCCGTCTCTGGAGGTGGGAACACTGAAGCTTTCTTT	NA	TRBV19	TRBJ1-1	NA
CASSHRGAKQPQHF	TGTGCCAGCAGTCATCGGGGGGCGAAGCAGCCCCAGCATTTT	many	TRBV28	TRBJ1-5	NA
CASSPTPRLEAYEQYF	TGCGCCAGCAGCCCCACGCCCCGGCTAGAGGCCTACGAGCAGTACTTC	NA	TRBV4-1	TRBJ2-7	NA
CASSEGTAYYGYTF	TGTGCCAGCAGTGAAGGAACAGCATACTATGGCTACACCTTC	many	TRBV6-1	TRBJ1-2	NA
CASSGDSQNAEAFF	TGTGCCAGCAGCGGGGACAGTCAGAACGCTGAAGCTTTCTTT	NA	TRBV5-6	TRBJ1-1	TRBD1